This T cell receptor beta chain stems from a study of cytomegalovirus exposure and HLA in healthy donors. The PCR made use of 60 Vbeta and 13 Jbeta primers. Measured with immunoSEQ multiplex PCR; TCRdb has only the in-frame clones, and not every one. The sample has some 97,000 clones; roughly 83% are singletons. Trimming left V 3 bases short and J 5 bases short, with 13 bases between. This CDR3 has 14 residues. The germline V gene has CDR1 SGHRS and CDR2 YFSETQ. The specimen was PBMCs. The origin of this receptor is a female donor in good health and CMV-seropositive. The chain uses TRBV5-1 and TRBJ2-3, with D perhaps matching TRBD1 (6 bases). The CDR3 DNA sequence: TGCGCCAGCAGCTATGGGGGCCAGGGAGATACGCAGTATTTT. This gives the protein CASSYGGQGDTQYF.